This TCR beta chain emerged from a study of cytomegalovirus exposure and HLA in healthy donors. At the level of the study: Early released data had 80 million or so unique TCRs, all coming from HLA-typed donors. Study results and limitations: TRBV6-2, TRBV6-3 and some other V segments were excluded as indistinguishable.

Both 60 Vbeta primers and 13 Jbeta primers went into the PCR. Original analysis: It was a later analysis that counted roughly 79 million unique TCR beta chains, of which 8.5 million to 12 million were shared. The repertoire was sequenced with immunoSEQ multiplex PCR; TCRdb's copy has only in-frame clones and lacks some. The DNA was the basis for D and trimming; V, J and clone size are from that table. The sample records approximately 100,000 clones, roughly 78% being singletons. The ends lost 4 bases at V and 6 bases at J; junction bases unmatched: 3. Germline-derived CDR1 and CDR2 are LGHNA and YSLEER. The CDR3 length is 13 residues. At collection, donors were nominally healthy, but unrecorded immune exposures were probable. For this clone: Its target is not known.

This chain links TRBV4-3 with TRBJ1-1; TRBD1 matches at 9 bases. Material for sequencing was PBMCs. The source is a woman aged 35 to 49 in good health and CMV-seronegative. CDR3 DNA: TGCGCCAGCAGCCCTCGACAGGGGGCTGAAGCTTTCTTT. This codes for CASSPRQGAEAFF.